These 2 T cell receptor beta chains share one sample of origin, sequenced in a study of cytotoxic CD8 clonotypes in ibrutinib-treated CLL. TCRdb's copy holds only in-frame clones and misses some; the assay was immunoSEQ multiplex PCR. The sample includes roughly 100,000 clones, about 78% seen only once; the top ten take about 30%. This specimen was PBMCs, taken after 12 months of ibrutinib treatment. These TCRs come from a human donor with chronic lymphocytic leukemia.

This rearrangement joins TRBV25-1 to TRBJ1-4; D gene ambiguous. CDR1 is MGHDK and CDR2 is SYGVNS in the germline V gene. Trimming cost V 5 bases and J 0 bases, with 10 bases left between them. CDR3 length equals 15 residues. The CDR3 spells CASSLSGATNEKLFF. The CDR3, as DNA: TGTGCCAGCAGTCTATCGGGCGCAACTAATGAAAAACTGTTTTTT.

The J gene is TRBJ1-6, the V gene TRBV4-1, with D maybe TRBD1 (6 bases). Germline CDR1 is MGHRA and CDR2 is YSYEKL. The CDR3 extends over 19 amino acids. V was trimmed by 0 bases and J by 5 bases, leaving 20 bases between them. The CDR3 region is CASSQESRGKWGNNSPLHF. Written as DNA, the CDR3 is TGCGCCAGCAGCCAAGAGTCGAGGGGGAAGTGGGGTAATAATTCACCCCTCCACTTT.